These 30 T cell receptor beta chains were sequenced from one sample in a study of long-term antiretroviral therapy in people with HIV. Sequencing used immunoSEQ v3.0 at survey level. The method was immunoSEQ multiplex PCR; TCRdb's version includes in-frame clones alone and lacks a portion of them. The sample shows roughly 9,200 clones, over 60% of them seen only once. The source material was unsorted PBMCs, sampled 0.6 years before starting antiretroviral therapy. These receptors all stem from a man between 40 and 49 years old with HIV.

The chain combines TRBV5-1 with TRBJ1-2, with 9 bases fitting TRBD1. J gave up 8 bases and V 6 bases, and 8 bases lay outside the gene matches. CDR3 length: 13 residues. CDR1 is SGHRS, CDR2 YFSETQ, per germline. The CDR3 nucleotides are TGCGCCAGCACCTGGGACAGGGAGGGAGGCTACACCTTC. Translated: CASTWDREGGYTF.

The rearrangement joins TRBV6-6 to TRBJ2-4; 7 positions match TRBD1. V was pared by 6 bases and J by 5 bases, with 4 bases of the junction left unmatched. Germline V gene lookup returns CDR1 MNHNY and CDR2 SVGAGI (reference sequence). The CDR3 is made up of 13 amino acids. The CDR3 loop reads CASSLDRENIQYF. The CDR3 nucleotides read TGTGCCAGCAGCTTAGACAGGGAAAACATTCAGTACTTC.

In regard to this clone: The germline gene is not matched at one end of the junction; a read error may be the cause. V gene TRBV2 combines with J gene TRBJ1-1, with D possibly matching TRBD1 (6 bases). CDR1 and CDR2 (germline): SNHLY, FYNNEI. CDR3 length: 11 residues. CDR3 sequence: CASRELQRTVF. Written as DNA, the CDR3 is TGTGCCAGCAGGGAGCTTCAAAGGACAGTGTTT.

J is TRBJ2-3 and V is TRBV6-1; 11 bases align to TRBD2. This CDR3 is 17 amino acids long. V trimming: 3 bases; J trimming: 1 base; junction bases outside the gene matches: 6. From germline, CDR1 is MNHNS and CDR2 SASEGT. DNA of the CDR3: TGTGCCAGCAGTGAGTCCCCGACTAGCGGGGGCACAGATACGCAGTATTTT. Its protein product is CASSESPTSGGTDTQYF.

The chain recombines TRBV7-6 with TRBJ2-3; no definite D call. The length of the CDR3 is 14 residues. CDR1 is SGHVS, CDR2 FNYEAQ, per germline. V was cut by 1 base and J by 1 base, with 6 bases left in between. CDR3 nucleotides: TGTGCCAGCAGCTTAGGGGTGGGCACAGATACGCAGTATTTT. It specifies CASSLGVGTDTQYF.

This chain joins TRBV2 and TRBJ2-3, with 7 bases aligning to TRBD2. CDR3 length: 14 amino acids. V shed 9 bases, J shed 3 bases, and the junction held 9 bases outside the gene matches. Germline values: CDR1 SNHLY, CDR2 FYNNEI. CDR3 sequence reads: CASLESGETDTQYF. Written as DNA, the CDR3 is TGTGCCAGTCTGGAGAGCGGGGAAACAGATACGCAGTATTTT.

The chain is built from TRBV7-8 and TRBJ2-7, with a possible D match to TRBD2 (5 bases). The CDR3 loop spans 13 amino acids. Per the germline V gene, CDR1 is SGHVS and CDR2 is FQNEAQ. Trimming cost V 1 base and J 5 bases, with 9 bases left between them. This CDR3 is CASSLGLEDEQYF. In DNA, the CDR3 is TGTGCCAGCAGCTTAGGATTGGAGGACGAGCAGTACTTC.

This rearrangement joins TRBV5-1 to TRBJ1-1, with D perhaps matching TRBD1 (5 bases). Germline CDR1 and CDR2: SGHRS and YFSETQ. V was pared by 0 bases and J by 4 bases, with 13 bases between. The CDR3 spans 15 residues. CDR3 in DNA: TGCGCCAGCAGCTTGGGGGCGGGGGGGAGCACTGAAGCTTTCTTT. Translated, it gives CASSLGAGGSTEAFF.

This sequence joins TRBV27 and TRBJ2-7; 7 bases match TRBD1. This CDR3 contains 15 residues. Germline-derived CDR1 and CDR2 are MNHEY and SMNVEV (reference sequence). J lost 5 bases, V lost 3 bases, and 10 bases had no gene match. The CDR3 here is CASSFRQGLLDEQYF. For the CDR3, the DNA is TGTGCCAGCAGTTTCAGACAGGGCCTCCTGGACGAGCAGTACTTC.

This chain joins TRBV28 and TRBJ2-7; D remains unclear. This CDR3 contains 12 residues. Germline CDR1 reads MDHEN; CDR2 reads SYDVKM. V lost 6 bases, J lost 4 bases, and 10 bases lay in between. The CDR3 DNA sequence: TGTGCCAGCAGCCGGGCCCAGTACGAGCAGTACTTC. Encoded protein: CASSRAQYEQYF.

The rearrangement links TRBV5-1 to TRBJ2-6; no clear D. The CDR3 spans 17 residues. Germline CDR1 reads SGHRS; CDR2 reads YFSETQ. V lost 5 bases to trimming and J lost 0 bases, with 15 bases between them. The CDR3 protein is CASSYQTQSSGANVLTF. The CDR3 coding sequence is TGCGCCAGCAGTTATCAGACACAGAGCTCTGGGGCCAACGTCCTGACTTTC.

The chain is built from TRBV6-1 and TRBJ1-2, with D unclear. The V end lost 1 base, the J end lost 4 bases, and 10 bases lay between the germline ends. Germline assignment: CDR1 MNHNS and CDR2 SASEGT. This CDR3 has 14 residues. In DNA form, the CDR3 reads TGTGCCAGCAGTGAAGACTACAGTATCTATGGCTACACCTTC. It encodes CASSEDYSIYGYTF.

The chain combines TRBV28 with TRBJ2-6; perhaps TRBD2 as D (5 bases). CDR3 size: 16 residues. Trimming left V 6 bases short and J 0 bases short, with 12 bases between. Germline CDR1 is MDHEN and CDR2 is SYDVKM. CDR3 in amino acids: CASSEGTGSGANVLTF. The CDR3 bases are TGTGCCAGCAGCGAGGGAACGGGCTCTGGGGCCAACGTCCTGACTTTC.

This rearrangement joins TRBV30 to TRBJ2-6; no definite D call. V lost 0 bases and J 0 bases, leaving 3 bases between the germline ends. The CDR3 is 14 amino acids. Germline-derived CDR1 and CDR2 are GTSNPN and SVGIG (reference sequence). The CDR3 sequence is CAWSVRSGANVLTF. The CDR3 DNA reads TGTGCCTGGAGTGTCCGCTCTGGGGCCAACGTCCTGACTTTC. The full variable domain, in which reference TRBV30 and TRBJ2-6 provide the parts outside the CDR3, is SQTIHQWPATLVQPVGSPLSLECTVEGTSNPNLYWYRQAAGRGLQLLFYSVGIGQISSEVPQNLSASRPQDRQFILSSKKLLLSDSGFYLCAWSVRSGANVLTFGAGSRLTVL.

This chain joins TRBV7-2 and TRBJ2-2, with 11 bases matching TRBD2. In germline, CDR1 is SGHTA, CDR2 FQGNSA. This CDR3 comprises 16 residues. V gave up 4 bases and J gave up 3 bases; unmatched junction bases: 4. Here the CDR3 reads CASSSLAGAYTGELFF. CDR3 nucleotides: TGTGCCAGCAGCTCACTAGCGGGGGCGTACACCGGGGAGCTGTTTTTT.

The V call is TRBV11-2, the J call TRBJ2-3; 9 bases map to TRBD2. The V gene end was trimmed by 0 bases and the J gene end by 2 bases; junction bases not matched to a gene: 3. This CDR3 has 16 residues. Germline-derived CDR1 and CDR2 are SGHAT and FQNNGV. CDR3 DNA sequence: TGTGCCAGCAGCTTAGATAGCGGGGGAATCACAGATACGCAGTATTTT. Its translation is CASSLDSGGITDTQYF. The full variable domain, rest sourced from reference TRBV11-2 and TRBJ2-3, is EAGVAQSPRYKIIEKRQSVAFWCNPISGHATLYWYQQILGQGPKLLIQFQNNGVVDDSQLPKDRFSAERLKGVDSTLKIQPAKLEDSAVYLCASSLDSGGITDTQYFGPGTRLTVL.

The chain carries TRBV19 and TRBJ1-2; tentatively, D is TRBD1 (5 bases). Germline V lookup: CDR1 LNHDA, CDR2 SQIVND (reference sequence). V was cut by 6 bases and J by 8 bases, with 13 bases left in between. The CDR3 is 12 amino acids. As DNA, the CDR3 is TGTGCCAGTAGACCGACAGAAAGAGGCTACACCTTC. This encodes CASRPTERGYTF.

In this sample, this clone turned up a few times. The chain's CDR3 is CASSPHGWQDSSGNTIYF. In DNA, the CDR3 is TGTGCCAGCAGCCCTCACGGTTGGCAGGACAGCTCTGGAAACACCATATATTTT. The chain uses TRBV11-3 and TRBJ1-3; perhaps TRBD1 as D (6 bases). Germline-derived CDR1 and CDR2 are SGHNT and YENEEA. The CDR3 is 18 residues long. V was clipped by 5 bases and J by 0 bases, with 20 bases between them.

The chain employs TRBV10-2 and TRBJ2-4; 7 nucleotides match TRBD2. The CDR3 consists of 14 residues. Trimming at V came to 7 bases and at J to 6 bases, leaving 9 bases not matched to a gene. Germline assignment: CDR1 WSHSY and CDR2 SAAADI. The DNA of the CDR3 is TGCGCCAGCACGCTTGGCGGGGGACCAAACATTCAGTACTTC. Translating gives CASTLGGGPNIQYF.

The chain links TRBV27 to TRBJ2-7; D might be TRBD1 or TRBD2, each matching 5 bases. Germline-derived CDR1 and CDR2 are MNHEY and SMNVEV (reference sequence). CDR3 length equals 15 residues. V lost 2 bases and J lost 0, with 11 bases in between. This CDR3 reads CASSLVGDHSYEQYF. In nucleotides, the CDR3 is TGTGCCAGCAGTTTAGTCGGGGACCACTCCTACGAGCAGTACTTC.

The chain couples TRBV4-1 to TRBJ1-2; no definite D call. The length of the CDR3 is 13 residues. CDR1 is MGHRA, CDR2 YSYEKL, per germline. V lost 4 bases and J lost 6, with 12 bases in between. The CDR3 loop reads CASSLVGGNGYTF. Here the CDR3 DNA reads TGCGCCAGCAGCCTCGTAGGAGGGAATGGCTACACCTTC.

This sequence joins TRBV27 and TRBJ1-5; maybe TRBD1 (5 bases). Germline V CDR1 and CDR2: MNHEY, SMNVEV (reference sequence). CDR3 length equals 11 residues. V lost 4 bases and J lost 11, with 9 bases in between. CDR3 coding DNA: TGTGCCAGCAGTTCCGGGGGGGCCCAGCATTTT. Its protein product is CASSSGGAQHF.

The chain uses TRBV5-1 and TRBJ2-7; 7 positions agree with TRBD1. CDR3 size: 14 residues. The V segment lost 7 bases and the J segment 7 bases; nucleotides outside the gene matches: 14. CDR1 is SGHRS, CDR2 YFSETQ, per germline. As DNA, the CDR3 is TGCGCCAGCGATAAGGGGCAGGGGGTGAGGGAGCAGTACTTC. Translating gives CASDKGQGVREQYF. Based on the CDR3 plus reference TRBV5-1 and TRBJ2-7, the full variable domain is KAGVTQTPRYLIKTRGQQVTLSCSPISGHRSVSWYQQTPGQGLQFLFEYFSETQRNKGNFPGRFSGRQFSNSRSEMNVSTLELGDSALYLCASDKGQGVREQYFGPGTRLTVT.

The rearrangement joins TRBV6-5 to TRBJ1-1, with TRBD1 as a possible D gene (5 bases). The V end was cut by 5 bases, the J end by 2 bases, with 9 bases between. The CDR3 sequence is 13 residues long. Germline V gives CDR1 MNHEY, CDR2 SVGAGI. CDR3 sequence: CASSRTHNTEAFF. The CDR3 nucleotides are TGTGCCAGCAGTCGGACACATAACACTGAAGCTTTCTTT.

The rearrangement links TRBV5-6 to TRBJ2-1; a possible D gene is TRBD2 (6 bases). Germline-derived CDR1 and CDR2 are SGHDT and YYEEEE. With 1 base removed from V and 10 bases from J, the gap between germline ends came to 21 bases. The CDR3 has 16 amino acids. The CDR3 DNA follows: TGTGCCAGCAGCTTGATGTCGGGGCGGGGCCAGCTCGAGCAGTTCTTC. Its protein is CASSLMSGRGQLEQFF.

The V gene is TRBV6-5, the J gene TRBJ1-4; tentative D call: TRBD1 (5 bases). Trimming removed 7 bases from V and 7 bases from J, with 13 bases in between. Germline V gene lookup returns CDR1 MNHEY and CDR2 SVGAGI. The CDR3 loop spans 13 amino acids. CDR3 nucleotides: TGTGCCAGCATGTTGCCCGGGGGTGAAAAACTGTTTTTT. Its translation: CASMLPGGEKLFF.

The rearrangement links TRBV5-1 to TRBJ1-1, with D possibly matching TRBD1 (6 bases). CDR1 SGHRS and CDR2 YFSETQ come from the germline V gene. There are 15 residues in the CDR3. Trimming stripped 4 bases from V and 1 base from J, with 14 bases between. The CDR3 protein is CASSPDRSTNTEAFF. CDR3 bases: TGCGCCAGCAGCCCGGACAGATCGACGAACACTGAAGCTTTCTTT.

The V gene is TRBV27, the J gene TRBJ1-3, with D possibly TRBD1 on 5 matching bases. V shed 5 bases and J shed 5 bases, with 19 bases lying between them. This CDR3 has 16 amino acids. Germline assignment: CDR1 MNHEY and CDR2 SMNVEV (reference sequence). The CDR3 nucleotides are TGTGCCAGCAGTCCTTACCTCACAGGTTCCAGAAACACCATATATTTT. Protein product: CASSPYLTGSRNTIYF.

This clone counts as medium-sized. The rearrangement uses TRBV7-7 and TRBJ2-3; D may be TRBD1 (5 bases). In germline, CDR1 is SSHAT, CDR2 FNYEAQ (reference sequence). V lost 1 base and J 7 bases, leaving 15 bases between the germline ends. The CDR3 loop spans 15 amino acids. This chain's CDR3 is CASSLGAGQGYTQYF. The CDR3 bases are TGTGCCAGCAGCTTAGGGGCAGGGCAGGGATATACGCAGTATTTT.

A few counts support this clone. This chain connects TRBV4-2 to TRBJ2-5; 9 bases are a match to TRBD2. The CDR3 has 14 amino acids. From germline, CDR1 is LGHNA and CDR2 YNFKEQ. V shed 1 base, J shed 7 bases, and the junction held 4 bases outside the gene matches. The CDR3 protein is CASSQAPGLATQYF. In DNA, the CDR3 is TGTGCCAGCAGCCAAGCTCCGGGACTAGCGACCCAGTACTTC.